The entry below gives a single T cell receptor beta chain sequence along with its context. Antigen specificity is unknown. The junction and the germline gene differ at one end; a read error may be behind it. Germline values: CDR1 DFQATT, CDR2 SNEGSKA (reference sequence). CDR3 length: 11 amino acids. There were TCR beta CDR3 regions amplified from RNA transcripts. Carried out on the TCR CDR3, a first-round RT-PCR used the HTBI primer set. TCRdb used MiXCR to reprocess the multiplex PCR reads, holding one entry per CDR3 protein. The sample contains roughly 630,000 distinct CDR3 sequences, approximately 14% of which appear only once. This sample stems from a study of T cells in Graves' hyperthyroidism and ophthalmopathy. Study observations and caveats: The model predicted ophthalmopathy a median roughly 6.5 months before onset.

Sequenced: blood. The sequence came from a woman under 40 with Graves' hyperthyroidism. The chain uses TRBV20-1 and TRBJ2-1, with 9 bases fitting TRBD1. The CDR3 nucleotides read TGCAGTGCTCCCGGAGGGACAGGGCAGATCTTC. Its translation is CSAPGGTGQIF.